The 21 T cell receptor beta chains below come from one sample, sequenced in a study of blood T cells in healthy people across ages. A J-beta primer mix and a sample-barcoded 5' primer were used in a second PCR of roughly 6 to 12 cycles. MiXCR, applied by TCRdb to the 5' RACE reads, yields one record per CDR3 protein. The sample contains around 1,000,000 distinct CDR3 sequences, approximately 26% of which appear only once. In addition, the sample was reused for a study of T cells of mothers and their children.

The sequenced sample was blood. Receptor source: a girl between 2 and 10 years old in good health.

V usage is TRBV7-9 and J usage is TRBJ2-7; D uncertain. The CDR3 sequence is 14 residues long. V lost 5 bases and J 4 bases, leaving 15 bases between the germline ends. Germline V gene sequence: CDR1 SEHNR, CDR2 FQNEAQ (reference sequence). CDR3 sequence (DNA): TGTGCCAGCAGCGCCCCGCATTTTTCTTACGAGCAGTACTTC. Translation: CASSAPHFSYEQYF. The whole variable domain, remainder taken from reference TRBV7-9 and TRBJ2-7, is DTGVSQNPRHKITKRGQNVTFRCDPISEHNRLYWYRQTLGQGPEFLTYFQNEAQLEKSRLLSDRFSAERPKGSFSTLEIQRTEQGDSAMYLCASSAPHFSYEQYFGPGTRLTVT.

The rearrangement uses TRBV6-2 or TRBV6-3 and TRBJ2-5; D is uncertain. The CDR3 runs to 14 residues. Trimming removed 3 bases at V and 1 base at J, with 9 bases between. Germline CDR1 is MNHEY and CDR2 is SVGEGT. The CDR3 DNA reads as TGTGCCAGCAGTTATGTGACTTCCCAAGAGACCCAGTACTTC. Translating it yields CASSYVTSQETQYF.

The J gene is TRBJ2-5, the V gene TRBV28; TRBD2 is a possible D gene (6 bases). The germline V gene has CDR1 MDHEN and CDR2 SYDVKM. The ends were cut back, 7 bases at V and 4 bases at J, with 13 bases in the middle. The CDR3 is 13 residues long. The CDR3 DNA is TGTGCCAGCACCCGGTGGGGGGTAGAGACCCAGTACTTC. Amino acids: CASTRWGVETQYF.

This clonotype has more than one count but fewer than ten. This sequence joins TRBV6-6 and TRBJ1-2; D may be TRBD1 (5 bases). The CDR3 contains 16 residues. V was cut by 7 bases and J by 1 base, with 19 bases left in between. Germline values: CDR1 MNHNY, CDR2 SVGAGI (reference sequence). The CDR3 nucleotides are TGTGCCAGCATGACTCCGGACACCATCCTTAACTATGGCTACACCTTC. This codes for CASMTPDTILNYGYTF.

This clonotype was seen only a few times. V and J are TRBV6-2 or TRBV6-3 and TRBJ2-4; no reliable D call. V lost 4 bases and J 0 bases, leaving 10 bases between the germline ends. The CDR3 length is 15 residues. Germline V gene lookup returns CDR1 MNHEY and CDR2 SVGEGT. This CDR3 reads CASSSPDLAKNIQYF. As DNA, the CDR3 is TGTGCCAGCAGTTCCCCCGACCTAGCCAAAAACATTCAGTACTTC.

The chain has TRBV12-3 or TRBV12-4 and TRBJ2-7; TRBD2 aligns across 8 bases. The trim removed 5 bases at V and 0 bases at J, leaving 6 bases unmatched. The CDR3 is 15 residues long. The CDR3 DNA is TGTGCCAGCAGTCCCCGTAGCGGGGTCTCCTACGAGCAGTACTTC. Amino acids: CASSPRSGVSYEQYF.

This clonotype was counted a few times. The chain uses TRBV5-1 and TRBJ2-5; D is perhaps TRBD1 or TRBD2 (5 bases each). Germline V gene lookup returns CDR1 SGHRS and CDR2 YFSETQ. CDR3 length: 15 amino acids. V gave up 4 bases and J gave up 1 base, with 14 bases separating them. The CDR3 DNA sequence: TGCGCCAGCAGCCCCGGGACGGTGGGCCAAGAGACCCAGTACTTC. Amino acids: CASSPGTVGQETQYF.

This clonotype was counted between two and nine times. The chain couples TRBV29-1 to TRBJ2-5, with D perhaps TRBD1 (6 bases). The J call is uncertain, as TRBJ2-7 better fits the DNA end. The CDR3 covers 14 residues. Germline V gene data show CDR1 as SQVTM and CDR2 as ANQGSEA. The CDR3 protein is CSVAQGLTSYEQYF. DNA of the CDR3: TGCAGCGTTGCTCAGGGGCTTACATCCTACGAGCAGTACTTC.

The rearrangement uses TRBV10-3 and TRBJ2-1, with D possibly being TRBD2 (5 bases). The CDR3 is 13 residues long. Germline CDR1 ENHRY, CDR2 SYGVKD. Trimming pared 7 bases from V and 3 bases from J, leaving 10 bases between. The CDR3 loop reads CAITGLHYNEQFF. The CDR3 DNA follows: TGTGCCATCACTGGACTGCACTACAATGAGCAGTTCTTC.

V and J are TRBV7-9 and TRBJ2-7; the D is unclear. The CDR3 length is 12 residues. V lost 3 bases to trimming and J lost 5 bases, with 8 bases between them. CDR1 and CDR2 (germline): SEHNR, FQNEAQ (reference sequence). DNA of the CDR3: TGTGCCAGCAGCTTTTACTCGGACGAGCAGTACTTC. The encoded protein is CASSFYSDEQYF.

This chain joins TRBV29-1 and TRBJ2-2; D gene ambiguous. The germline V gene has CDR1 SQVTM and CDR2 ANQGSEA. Trimming removed 4 bases from V and 0 bases from J, with 6 bases in between. The CDR3 is made up of 13 amino acids. CDR3 loop: CSVVNSNTGELFF. The CDR3 coding sequence is TGCAGCGTTGTTAATTCGAACACCGGGGAGCTGTTTTTT.

The V and J genes are TRBV29-1 and TRBJ1-2; 10 positions match TRBD1. Germline trimming cut 7 bases from V and 1 base from J; bases unmatched to any gene: 6. Germline assignment: CDR1 SQVTM and CDR2 ANQGSEA. CDR3 length: 14 residues. The CDR3 loop is CSAGQGGYNYGYTF. CDR3 coding DNA: TGCAGCGCCGGACAGGGGGGATATAACTATGGCTACACCTTC.

The V and J genes are TRBV6-5 and TRBJ2-7; maybe TRBD1 (6 bases). CDR3 length equals 14 residues. Trimming pared 8 bases from V and 4 bases from J, leaving 18 bases between. Germline V gene data show CDR1 as MNHEY and CDR2 as SVGAGI. CDR3 amino acids: CASGNRDNPYEQYF. The DNA for the CDR3 is TGTGCCAGCGGGAACCGGGACAACCCATACGAGCAGTACTTC.

The chain carries TRBV6-5 and TRBJ1-6; maybe TRBD1 (5 bases). The germline V gene has CDR1 MNHEY and CDR2 SVGAGI. The CDR3 totals 12 residues. The V and J ends lost 3 bases and 12 bases respectively, with 9 bases between them. CDR3 nucleotides: TGTGCCAGCAGTTATCGGGACGGACCCCTCCACTTT. It translates to CASSYRDGPLHF.

This clonotype occurred once. The chain is built from TRBV5-5 and TRBJ1-6; no clear D. There are 15 residues in the CDR3. V was cut by 1 base and J by 7 bases, with 12 bases left in between. Germline CDR1 SGHKS, CDR2 YYEKEE (reference sequence). The CDR3 protein is CASSLTAVGNSPLHF. As DNA, the CDR3 is TGTGCCAGCAGCTTGACGGCAGTGGGGAATTCACCCCTCCACTTT.

This clonotype turned up a few times. The chain employs TRBV12-3 or TRBV12-4 and TRBJ1-1; D may be TRBD1 (5 bases). V was trimmed by 5 bases and J by 3 bases, leaving 13 bases between them. The CDR3 totals 14 residues. The chain's CDR3 is CASSPGLGDTEAFF. CDR3 in DNA: TGTGCCAGCAGTCCGGGACTTGGAGACACTGAAGCTTTCTTT.

This clonotype occurred a few times. The chain combines TRBV28 with TRBJ2-5; 7 nucleotides agree with TRBD1. CDR1 and CDR2 (germline): MDHEN, SYDVKM. The junction had 18 bases not matched to a gene; V was cut back by 6 bases and J by 5 bases. CDR3 length: 17 residues. The CDR3: CASSRGQAKRGTETQYF. The CDR3 DNA reads TGTGCCAGCAGCCGCGGACAGGCCAAACGTGGGACGGAGACCCAGTACTTC.

The table lists this clonotype with a few counts. The V gene is TRBV9, the J gene TRBJ1-3; perhaps TRBD1 as D (5 bases). Germline V lookup: CDR1 SGDLS, CDR2 YYNGEE. The CDR3 extends over 16 amino acids. Trimming took off 3 bases at V and 0 bases at J, with 13 bases between the two ends. CDR3 residues: CASSAPPGTSGNTIYF. CDR3 DNA: TGTGCCAGCAGCGCGCCCCCCGGGACCTCTGGAAACACCATATATTTT.

This clonotype turned up a few times. The V and J genes are TRBV4-1 and TRBJ2-7; D assignment may be TRBD1 or TRBD2 (5 bases each). CDR1 is MGHRA and CDR2 is YSYEKL in the germline V gene. V dropped 4 bases and J dropped 0 bases, with 16 bases sitting between them. The CDR3 runs 16 residues. CDR3 sequence reads: CASSPQARGNSYEQYF. The CDR3 DNA follows: TGCGCCAGCAGCCCCCAAGCGAGGGGAAACTCCTACGAGCAGTACTTC.

This clonotype appeared a few times. CDR3 loop: CASSQVVIGGFAYEQYF. The CDR3 region has the DNA TGTGCCAGCAGCCAAGTTGTTATTGGGGGCTTCGCCTACGAGCAGTACTTC. The genes are TRBV4-2 and TRBJ2-5, with TRBD1 as a possible D gene (6 bases). The J call may be incorrect, as the DNA end agrees better with TRBJ2-7. The CDR3 is made up of 17 amino acids. CDR1 is LGHNA and CDR2 is YNFKEQ in the germline V gene.

For this clonotype: This CDR3 is missing its conserved last phenylalanine or tryptophan, likely due to a read error. The chain recombines TRBV7-3 with TRBJ1-1; 9 positions match TRBD1. Germline CDR1 SGHTA, CDR2 FQGTGA. V lost 1 base to trimming and J lost 6 bases; unmatched junction nucleotides: 18. This CDR3 has 19 amino acids. The CDR3 region is CASSLNDRTGEVRSAEAFI. In DNA form, the CDR3 reads TGTGCCAGCAGCTTAAACGACCGGACAGGGGAGGTTCGGAGCGCTGAAGCTTTCATT.